A selection of T cell receptor beta chains follows, all from one sample in a study of blood T cells in healthy people across ages. TCRdb reprocessed the 5' RACE reads with MiXCR, giving one entry per CDR3 protein. The data show 1.6 million or so distinct CDR3 sequences, with approximately 32% seen just once and 11% held by the top ten. Sequencing was carried out using blood. Receptor source: a young woman in good health. Each CDR3 is given with its conserved first and last residue. The D gene is left open where the match is weak. Clone size is not always given. Where it is, it says once, few, many or a class for expanded clones.

few,TRBJ1-2,.,TRBV5-1,TGCGCCAGCAGCTTGGAAACAGGACTTAACTATGGCTACACCTTC,CASSLETGLNYGYTF
few,TRBJ2-1,TRBD2,TRBV6-1,TGTGCCAGCAGTGAGAGGACTAGCGGGCCTTCTGGCCCCCTCGGTGAGCAGTTCTTC,CASSERTSGPSGPLGEQFF
.,TRBJ2-5,TRBD2,TRBV28,TGTGCCAGCAGCCTCCAGGTGCTAGCGGGGTACCAAGAGACCCAGTACTTC,CASSLQVLAGYQETQYF
.,TRBJ1-5,TRBD1,TRBV25-1,TGTGCCAGCAGTGAGGGAGGACAGGGGAATCAGCCCCAGCATTTT,CASSEGGQGNQPQHF
few,TRBJ2-7,TRBD1,TRBV6-1,TGTGCCAGCAGTGACAGACAGGGGCCAAGACGTTTTTACGAGCAGTACTTC,CASSDRQGPRRFYEQYF
.,TRBJ2-7,.,TRBV7-2,TGTGCCAGCAGCTTAAACAGGGGCAGTGGCGGGGGGTCCGAGCAGTACTTC,CASSLNRGSGGGSEQYF
.,TRBJ1-5,.,TRBV3-1,TGTGCCAGCAGCCGAAAGAGCAATCAGCCCCAGCATTTT,CASSRKSNQPQHF
.,TRBJ2-1,TRBD2,TRBV6-1,TGTGCCAGCAGTGTTAGCGGGGGGATGTACAATGAGCAGTTCTTC,CASSVSGGMYNEQFF
.,TRBJ2-7,.,TRBV20-1,TGCAGTGCCCCCACCCAGGGGTTACCCTACGAGCAGTACTTC,CSAPTQGLPYEQYF
few,TRBJ2-5,.,TRBV28,TGTGCCAGCAGTCCCACCCTGGAAGAGACCCAGTACTTC,CASSPTLEETQYF
.,TRBJ1-2,.,TRBV6-1,TGTGCCAGCAAAGAGGGCCTGAACTATGGCTACACCTTC,CASKEGLNYGYTF
.,TRBJ2-5,.,TRBV20-1,TGCAGTGCTACAAAGGGACATACCAAGGAGACCCAGTACTTC,CSATKGHTKETQYF
.,TRBJ2-5,TRBD2,TRBV6-5,TGTGCCAGCAGCCGTAGCGGGGGGGAAGAGACCCAGTACTTC,CASSRSGGEETQYF
many,TRBJ2-5,.,TRBV6-2/TRBV6-3,TGTGCCAGCACCGACGTTGTGAGGGAGACCCAGTACTTC,CASTDVVRETQYF
.,TRBJ2-5,TRBD1,TRBV5-4,TGTGCCAGCAGCTCTGGTGACAGGGGCGGAGAGACCCAGTACTTC,CASSSGDRGGETQYF
few,TRBJ2-1,TRBD2,TRBV3-1,TGTGCCAGCAGCCAACTCGGGGGGAGTACCCTCAATGAGCAGTTCTTC,CASSQLGGSTLNEQFF
few,TRBJ2-3,TRBD2,TRBV7-2,TGTGCCAGCAGCCCGGTAGGAGGCGGGGGGACAGATACGCAGTATTTT,CASSPVGGGGTDTQYF
many,TRBJ2-5,.,TRBV11-1,TGTGCCAGCAGCTTCGGAGGGGGCTGGATCCGGGAGACCCAGTACTTC,CASSFGGGWIRETQYF
.,TRBJ2-3,.,TRBV7-3,TGTGCCAGCAGTTTTGGATCATTGGGGCGAGGAGATACGCAGTATTTT,CASSFGSLGRGDTQYF
.,TRBJ1-5,.,TRBV5-1,TGCGCCAGCAGCGCAGGCATTTATAGCAATCAGCCCCAGCATTTT,CASSAGIYSNQPQHF
once,TRBJ2-1,.,TRBV2,TGTGCCAGCAGTGAAGGGATAGACTATAGCTCCTACAATGAGCAGTTCTTC,CASSEGIDYSSYNEQFF
.,TRBJ2-5,TRBD2,TRBV7-9,TGTGCCAGCAGCGCGGCGGGGGGCCCCCAAGAGACCCAGTACTTC,CASSAAGGPQETQYF
.,TRBJ2-7,TRBD1,TRBV6-1,TGTGCCAGCAGTGAAGCAGACGGACAGGGGGCCTACGGGCAGTACTTC,CASSEADGQGAYGQYF
.,TRBJ2-7,.,TRBV7-2,TGTGCCAGCAGCCCGGTCTGGGGGAACTACGAGCAGTACTTC,CASSPVWGNYEQYF
few,TRBJ2-7,TRBD1,TRBV5-1,TGCGCCAGCAGGGGGACAGCGAACTACGAGCAGTACTTC,CASRGTANYEQYF
many,TRBJ2-2,TRBD2,TRBV2,TGTGCCAGCACACCGGGGGGGCCCGGGGAGCTGTTTTTT,CASTPGGPGELFF
few,TRBJ2-2,.,TRBV7-2,TGTGCCAGCAGCCCCCAGAAAACTCTTCGGGGGGCCAACACCGGGGAGTTGTTTTTT,CASSPQKTLRGANTGELFF
.,TRBJ2-2,.,TRBV29-1,TGCAGCGTAGCCTGGTCCAGATGGTCCCGGGAGCTGTTTTTT,CSVAWSRWSRELFF
.,TRBJ1-1,.,TRBV20-1,TGCAGTGCTCCCCCCGGGCTCAAAGGGGGAGCTTTCTTT,CSAPPGLKGGAFF
.,TRBJ2-3,TRBD2,TRBV4-1,TGCGCCAGCAGCCAAGTAGCGGGAGGAGGGGGAGGGCCCACAGATACGCAGTATTTT,CASSQVAGGGGGPTDTQYF
.,TRBJ2-2,.,TRBV9,TGTGCCAGCAAAGGGGGTGGCACCGGGGAGCTGTTTTTT,CASKGGGTGELFF